This note documents a single T cell receptor beta chain sequence. Its antigen remains unidentified. No much larger clone is present one base from it, and per-base qualities are unavailable. Read against the paper, the sample's time point label means: after dendritic cell vaccination, including at tumor progression/relapse. Patients were selected for having adequate residual fresh-frozen tumor tissue and more than two years of available survival data. Although molecular status otherwise differed among the glioblastoma patients, no patient had an isocitrate dehydrogenase mutation. PBMC were collected before vaccination, two weeks after the third vaccination, and at tumor progression if progression occurred. The Qiagen DNeasy Blood extraction Kit was used for extraction of genomic DNA. Using the immunoSEQ assay, TCRB CDR3 regions were amplified from 2 micrograms of genomic DNA, or from all available DNA when less than that was on hand. The multiplex PCR relied on 60 forward primers for TCR V beta segments and 13 reverse primers for J beta segments. Synthetic control templates were spiked into each sample at limiting dilution to estimate reads per starting template. The Illumina HiSeq System generated sequencing reads of 87 bp. In the authors' own workflow: To remove PCR and sequencing errors, closely related sequences were merged with a nearest neighbor algorithm. TCR overlap was measured as the percentage of unique tumor TCR beta sequences that were also present in the peripheral blood of the same patient. The source is immuneACCESS, and TCRdb retained only in-frame sequences with V and J called. Part of the clones is not carried over; for the studies checked, unresolved V genes explain less than half of this, and the remainder is unexplained. V and J calls and clone size come straight from that table; D and trimming were deduced from the DNA. The sample table contains roughly 60,000 clones; only one count was recorded for roughly nine tenths of them. Roughly 11% of the sample goes to the ten largest clones.

The data originate from a study of glioma-infiltrating T cells after dendritic cell vaccination (TCRdb year 2016). The study in broad terms: A cohort of some 15 glioblastoma patients from Phase I and II dendritic cell vaccination trials was included, of whom 9 were newly diagnosed and 6 had recurrent disease. Between about 2002 and 2012, patients were given autologous tumor lysate-pulsed dendritic cell vaccination. To make the vaccine, monocyte-derived dendritic cells were cultured for under 9 days with IL-4 and GM-CSF and then pulsed overnight with autologous tumor lysate. Each patient got three intradermal injections of the dendritic cell vaccine, spaced at biweekly intervals, in the arm below the axilla. Deep sequencing of TCR beta CDR3 regions was used to quantify tumor-infiltrating lymphocyte content and compare tumor and blood repertoires in dendritic cell-vaccinated glioblastoma patients. Survival after dendritic cell vaccination was correlated with TCR sequencing metrics, including TIL content and tumor-blood repertoire overlap. What the research found in general, with its limitations: Longer time to progression and overall survival after dendritic cell vaccination were predicted by higher estimated pretreatment TIL content. The TCR overlap response model with three groups was called speculative and said to need prospective validation. No direct relationship between TCR clonality and survival was found, suggesting a diverse polyclonal response may matter. The cohort was small and heterogeneous, only a few patients had full blood and tumor sets, and even fewer had initial-recurrent tumor pairs.

Sequences were derived from blood, sampled after dendritic cell vaccination. The receptor comes from a human donor with glioblastoma.

The DNA is TGTGCCAGCAGCACCTGGACAGATAGTGGAAACACCATATATTTT. It translates to CASSTWTDSGNTIYF. Recombination joined TRBV9 with TRBJ1-3, with TRBD1 perhaps the D gene, on 6 matching bases. V loses 4 bases of germline sequence and J loses 3 bases, and the interval between the two ends is 14 bases. According to the germline V gene, CDR1 reads SGDLS and CDR2 reads YYNGEE. Taken from cysteine to phenylalanine, the CDR3 has 15 residues. Only the CDR3 DNA stays, 45 bases, in frame from base 1.